The rows below give T cell receptor beta chains drawn from one sample of a study of T cell responses to AZD1222 COVID-19 vaccine. Sequenced by immunoSEQ multiplex PCR; TCRdb stores in-frame clones only, minus some. Of about 180,000 clones listed, just over 90% were seen once; the top ten hold about 1.6%. The starting material was peripheral blood, obtained on day 0 of AZD1222 vaccination. These receptors all stem from an adult in good health. CDR3s include the opening cysteine and the closing phenylalanine or tryptophan. A D gene is named only where the DNA matches it firmly. Clone size is shown for a subset of rows, as once, few, many or a class of expanded clone.

clone size	V gene	D gene	J gene	CDR3 length	CDR3 DNA	CDR3 protein
once	TRBV28	-	TRBJ1-3	14	TGTGCCAGCAGAGTCGGACCTGGGGGAAACACCATATATTTT	CASRVGPGGNTIYF
-	TRBV6-5	-	TRBJ1-2	14	TGTGCCAGCAGTTACTCGGGTTGGGACTATGGCTACACCTTC	CASSYSGWDYGYTF
-	TRBV7-9	TRBD1	TRBJ2-3	14	TGTGCCAGCCTCCGACAGGGGGGCACAGATACGCAGTATTTT	CASLRQGGTDTQYF
-	TRBV6-5	-	TRBJ2-2	13	TGTGCCAGCAGACCACCGGGCACCGGGGAGCTGTTTTTT	CASRPPGTGELFF
-	TRBV19	TRBD2	TRBJ2-1	14	TGTGCCAGTGCTCCGGGACTAGGTTTACTTGAGCAGTTCTTC	CASAPGLGLLEQFF
-	TRBV7-3	-	TRBJ1-6	12	TGTGCCAGCAGTAGACGCAATTCACCCCTCCACTTT	CASSRRNSPLHF
-	TRBV3-1/TRBV3-2	TRBD1	TRBJ2-1	15	TGTGCCAGCAGCTCCACGACAGGGTCCTACAATGAGCAGTTCTTC	CASSSTTGSYNEQFF
-	TRBV7-2	-	TRBJ1-5	13	TGTGCCAGCAGCTTTCAGGGGAGGCAGCCCCAGCATTTT	CASSFQGRQPQHF
-	TRBV7-8	-	TRBJ1-6	19	TGTGCCAGCAGCTTAGCGCCCCAGGCGGGTAGCCCCTATAATTCACCCCTCCACTTT	CASSLAPQAGSPYNSPLHF
-	TRBV6-5	TRBD1	TRBJ1-1	15	TGTGCCAGCAGTTACCCCGACAGGGGAATTTCTGAAGCTTTCTTT	CASSYPDRGISEAFF
-	TRBV5-8	-	TRBJ1-3	18	TGTGCCAGCAGCTTGGTTTCGAAGTTCGGCTATCCTGGAAACACCATATATTTT	CASSLVSKFGYPGNTIYF
-	TRBV29-1	-	TRBJ1-2	13	TGCAGCGTTGAAGGAGGGGATGCCTATGGCTACACCTTC	CSVEGGDAYGYTF
-	TRBV24-1	TRBD2	TRBJ2-1	16	TGTGCCACCAGTGATCGGGGGGGGAGCTCCTACAATGAGCAGTTCTTC	CATSDRGGSSYNEQFF
once	TRBV28	-	TRBJ1-1	13	TGTGCCAGCAGTTTTGTGCGGGCCACTGAAGCTTTCTTT	CASSFVRATEAFF
-	TRBV29-1	-	TRBJ1-4	12	TGCAGCGTTGATGGGGTTGGTGAAAAACTGTTTTTT	CSVDGVGEKLFF
-	TRBV2	-	TRBJ1-2	12	TGTGCCAGCAGGGAGGGTAATAGTGGCTACACCTTC	CASREGNSGYTF
-	TRBV28	-	TRBJ2-7	12	TGTGCCAGCAGTTTAGGGGTTCGCGAGCAGTACTTC	CASSLGVREQYF
-	TRBV29-1	-	TRBJ1-6	11	TGCACATCGGGTTATCGGTCACCCCTCCACTTT	CTSGYRSPLHF
-	TRBV7-6	-	TRBJ2-4	14	TGTGCCAGCAGCTTGGGGGGGCCCAAAAACATTCAGTACTTC	CASSLGGPKNIQYF
-	TRBV3-1/TRBV3-2	-	TRBJ1-3	15	TGTGCCAGCAGCCCCCGGGACGGATCTGGAAACACCATATATTTT	CASSPRDGSGNTIYF
-	TRBV9	TRBD1	TRBJ2-7	14	TGTGCCAGCAGCGTGGGGACAGTACTTAGCGAGCAGTACTTC	CASSVGTVLSEQYF
-	TRBV7-2	-	TRBJ2-2	13	TGTGCCAGCCGGGGGACAAACACCGGGGAGCTGTTTTTT	CASRGTNTGELFF
-	TRBV6-5	-	TRBJ1-3	14	TGTGCCAGCAATCGAGATTACTCTGGAAACACCATATATTTT	CASNRDYSGNTIYF
-	TRBV3-1/TRBV3-2	-	TRBJ2-5	12	TGTGCCAGCAGTCTCGGGGCAGAGACCCAGTACTTC	CASSLGAETQYF
once	TRBV6-5	-	TRBJ1-2	12	TGTGCCAGCAGTCCGGCTAACTATGGCTACACCTTC	CASSPANYGYTF
few	TRBV12-3/TRBV12-4	-	TRBJ2-7	12	TGTGCCAGCAGTTTATTCCTCTACGAGCAGTACTTC	CASSLFLYEQYF
-	TRBV5-5	TRBD1	TRBJ1-4	17	TGTGCCAGCAGCTCCACAGGGGCTATCACAACTAATGAAAAACTGTTTTTT	CASSSTGAITTNEKLFF
-	TRBV9	TRBD2	TRBJ2-1	20	TGTGCCAGCAGCGTACCATCCGGGACTAGCGGGGCGCCCTCCTACAATGAGCAGTTCTTC	CASSVPSGTSGAPSYNEQFF
-	TRBV10-3	-	TRBJ1-2	16	TGTGCCATCAGTGAGCGAGGGACCAACCCCCTCTATGGCTACACCTTC	CAISERGTNPLYGYTF
-	TRBV19	-	TRBJ2-2	13	TGTGCCAGTTGTTCAGCGAACACCGGGGAGCTGTTTTTT	CASCSANTGELFF
-	TRBV28	TRBD1	TRBJ1-4	17	TGTGCCAGCAAGGGGACAGGGGCCTCCAGGGCTAATGAAAAACTGTTTTTT	CASKGTGASRANEKLFF
-	TRBV6-1	-	TRBJ1-5	17	TGTGCCAGCAGTGAAGCAGGAAGGCGCGCTAGCAATCAGCCCCAGCATTTT	CASSEAGRRASNQPQHF
-	TRBV5-1	-	TRBJ1-1	13	TGCGCCAGCAGCTTTGGGGGCGACACTGAAGCTTTCTTT	CASSFGGDTEAFF
-	TRBV28	-	TRBJ1-1	15	TGTGCCAGCAGTTTGAGCAGACCTATGAACACTGAAGCTTTCTTT	CASSLSRPMNTEAFF
-	TRBV7-7	-	TRBJ2-1	13	TGTGCTAGCAGCCGAGGAGGAGGAGAAGAGCAGTTCTTC	CASSRGGGEEQFF
-	TRBV7-2	-	TRBJ1-2	12	TGTGCCAGCAGCTTTACAGGCTATGGCTACACCTTC	CASSFTGYGYTF
-	TRBV29-1	-	TRBJ2-7	13	TGCAGCGTCGGGCAGGGAGGCCTCTACGAGCAGTACTTC	CSVGQGGLYEQYF
-	TRBV20-1	-	TRBJ2-7	11	TGCAGTGCTCGCGCCGCCTACGAGCAGTACTTC	CSARAAYEQYF
-	TRBV7-7	-	TRBJ1-6	13	TGTGCTAGCAGCTCCCTTCTCAATTCACCCCTCCACTTT	CASSSLLNSPLHF
-	TRBV5-1	-	TRBJ1-1	14	TGCGCCAGCAGCTGGGGAAGGGTGAACACTGAAGCTTTCTTT	CASSWGRVNTEAFF
once	TRBV28	TRBD1	TRBJ1-2	15	TGTGCCAGCAGTGGGGAAGGGACAGGGAGGCATGGCTACACCTTC	CASSGEGTGRHGYTF
-	TRBV5-1	TRBD1	TRBJ2-7	16	TGCGCCAGCAGCTCCCCTGGACAGGCTAGCTCCTACGAGCAGTACTTC	CASSSPGQASSYEQYF
-	TRBV25-1	-	TRBJ1-1	14	TGTGCCAGCAGTGAACCTGCTCGGAACACTGAAGCTTTCTTT	CASSEPARNTEAFF
-	TRBV18	-	TRBJ1-2	15	TGTGCCAGCTCACCCGGGGAGGGGTTACGGGTGGGCTACACCTTC	CASSPGEGLRVGYTF
-	TRBV30	-	TRBJ2-5	12	TGTGCCTGGAGTGTATCCCAAGAGACCCAGTACTTC	CAWSVSQETQYF
once	TRBV4-1	-	TRBJ2-7	13	TGCGCCAGCAGCCAATTTCAGGGTGGCGAGCAGTACTTC	CASSQFQGGEQYF
-	TRBV19	-	TRBJ1-1	13	TGTGCCAGCAAAACGGCGTCGGGCAAAGAAGCTTTCTTT	CASKTASGKEAFF
-	TRBV9	TRBD2	TRBJ2-3	16	TGTGCCAGCAGCGTAGGATTAGCGGGGGGGCTCGTTACGCAGTATTTT	CASSVGLAGGLVTQYF
-	TRBV24-1	-	TRBJ1-2	17	TGTGCCACCAGTGATTTGGGGGGGGGAAAACCAAACTATGGCTACACCTTC	CATSDLGGGKPNYGYTF
-	TRBV2	TRBD1	TRBJ2-5	14	TGTGCCAGCAGCCAAGACAGGGGCGGAGAGACCCAGTACTTC	CASSQDRGGETQYF
-	TRBV6-5	-	TRBJ1-2	15	TGTGCCAGCAGCCGCGAGGGTCAGGTCTTCTATGGCTACACCTTC	CASSREGQVFYGYTF
once	TRBV4-3	-	TRBJ1-5	17	TGCGCCAGCAGCCAAGGGGGGTGGGGGGCTCAGAATCAGCCCCAGCATTTT	CASSQGGWGAQNQPQHF